A single sample is the source of the 10 T cell receptor beta chains below, sequenced in a study of OX40 agonist ivuxolimab in advanced cancers. Data came from immunoSEQ multiplex PCR; TCRdb stores just in-frame clones and leaves some out. This sample yields about 21,000 clones, of which approximately 80% are seen a single time; more than 11% belongs to the top ten. Source: CD4+ or CD8+ T cells sorted from blood, taken in a trial of the OX40 agonist ivuxolimab. The receptors were gathered from an adult with an advanced solid tumor such as melanoma, head and neck, liver or kidney cancer.

This clone was seen more than once but under ten times. The rearrangement joins TRBV4-3 to TRBJ1-5; D is unresolved. V was shortened by 0 bases and J by 4 bases, with 13 bases between the two germline ends. Germline V lookup: CDR1 LGHNA, CDR2 YSLEER. This CDR3 has 16 amino acids. DNA of the CDR3: TGCGCCAGCAGCCAAGATGGGCCACCCTTGAATCAGCCCCAGCATTTT. Encoded protein: CASSQDGPPLNQPQHF.

This chain joins TRBV29-1 and TRBJ2-7; D gene uncertain. The germline V and J ends were trimmed by 1 base and 5 bases, with 6 bases remaining between them. From germline, CDR1 is SQVTM and CDR2 ANQGSEA. The CDR3 spans 11 residues. In nucleotides, the CDR3 is TGCAGCGTTGAAGCCGGTAACGAGCAGTACTTC. This gives the protein CSVEAGNEQYF.

This chain connects TRBV7-2 to TRBJ1-1; TRBD1 matches at 10 bases. The CDR3 is 19 amino acids. Trimming took 3 bases from V and 5 from J; bases not matched to a gene: 18. CDR1 is SGHTA and CDR2 is FQGNSA in the germline V gene. The DNA of the CDR3 is TGTGCCAGCAGCTTCGGTGGGGACAGGGGCATCCTAGTAAGGACTGAAGCTTTCTTT. Its protein is CASSFGGDRGILVRTEAFF.

This chain joins TRBV4-3 and TRBJ1-5; a possible D gene is TRBD1 (5 bases). Germline V lookup: CDR1 LGHNA, CDR2 YSLEER. This CDR3 is 17 amino acids long. The germline V and J ends were trimmed by 0 bases and 2 bases, with 14 bases remaining between them. CDR3 sequence: CASSQDWGVRGNQPQHF. The CDR3 coding sequence is TGCGCCAGCAGCCAAGATTGGGGGGTGAGGGGCAATCAGCCCCAGCATTTT.

The chain recombines TRBV7-8 with TRBJ2-4; perhaps TRBD1 as D (7 bases). CDR3 length: 15 amino acids. V was shortened by 2 bases and J by 9 bases, with 17 bases between the two germline ends. Germline values: CDR1 SGHVS, CDR2 FQNEAQ. This chain's CDR3 is CASSLLGQGGSIQYF. In DNA form, the CDR3 reads TGTGCCAGCAGCTTATTAGGGCAGGGGGGTAGCATTCAGTACTTC.

This clone was seen more than once but under ten times. The chain couples TRBV27 to TRBJ1-4; weak D call: TRBD1 (6 bases). V lost 5 bases, J lost 0 bases, and 16 bases lay in between. Per germline, CDR1 MNHEY and CDR2 SMNVEV (reference sequence). The CDR3 totals 17 residues. The CDR3 bases are TGTGCCAGCAGTCCCGGGGGGGGGCCCTCAACTAATGAAAAACTGTTTTTT. This encodes CASSPGGGPSTNEKLFF. Full variable domain (remainder filled in from reference TRBV27 and TRBJ1-4): EAQVTQNPRYLITVTGKKLTVTCSQNMNHEYMSWYRQDPGLGLRQIYYSMNVEVTDKGDVPEGYKVSRKEKRNFPLILESPSPNQTSLYFCASSPGGGPSTNEKLFFGSGTQLSVL.

The chain combines TRBV4-1 with TRBJ1-1; D might be TRBD1 (6 bases). The CDR3 covers 15 residues. In germline, CDR1 is MGHRA, CDR2 YSYEKL. The ends were cut back, 1 base at V and 6 bases at J, with 15 bases in the middle. CDR3 sequence: CASSQVAQGIAEAFF. The CDR3 region has the DNA TGCGCCAGCAGCCAAGTTGCACAGGGAATCGCTGAAGCTTTCTTT.

The chain employs TRBV5-6 and TRBJ2-2, with no clear D. Germline CDR1 is SGHDT and CDR2 is YYEEEE. The V end was cut by 6 bases, the J end by 4 bases, with 10 bases between. CDR3 length: 13 amino acids. The CDR3 nucleotides are TGTGCCAGCATCCTCTCCCCCACCGGGGAGCTGTTTTTT. It encodes CASILSPTGELFF.

The chain employs TRBV4-1 and TRBJ2-5; 10 bases match TRBD2. The trim removed 1 base at V and 4 bases at J, leaving 12 bases unmatched. CDR3 length: 18 amino acids. Germline CDR1 reads MGHRA; CDR2 reads YSYEKL. CDR3 DNA sequence: TGCGCCAGCAGCCAAGGGTGGGTAGCGGGGGGCCCTACAGAGACCCAGTACTTC. The encoded protein is CASSQGWVAGGPTETQYF.

This chain links TRBV7-2 with TRBJ2-3, with D perhaps matching TRBD2 (5 bases). The germline V and J ends were trimmed by 2 bases and 0 bases, with 15 bases remaining between them. The CDR3 sequence is 17 residues long. CDR1 is SGHTA and CDR2 is FQGNSA in the germline V gene. CDR3 sequence reads: CASSLIRTYPSTDTQYF. The CDR3 DNA is TGTGCCAGCAGCTTAATACGGACTTATCCTAGCACAGATACGCAGTATTTT.